Shown below are 8 T cell receptor beta chains from a single sample sequenced in a study of Tregs in tolerant kidney transplant recipients. These receptors have no known antigen. The protocol was immunoSEQ multiplex PCR, while the TCRdb copy is restricted to in-frame clones and leaves out a portion. The sample includes 9,000 to 13,000 clones, under 95% of them seen just once. This specimen consisted of Tregs from blood cultured with allogeneic cells, obtained before the transplant. These receptors originate from a human patient who received a combined kidney and bone marrow transplant.

The rearrangement links TRBV18 to TRBJ2-1, with 12 nucleotides matching TRBD2. The V gene's germline CDR1 is KGHSH and CDR2 LQKENI. J was trimmed by 8 bases and V by 10 bases; bases with no gene match: 12. The CDR3 loop spans 15 amino acids. The DNA for the CDR3 is TGTGCCAACGCCCAGGGACTAGCGGGTCGGGATGAGCAGTTCTTC. The encoded protein is CANAQGLAGRDEQFF.

This clone was seen a single time. V is TRBV29-1 and J is TRBJ2-7, with a tentative D call TRBD1 (5 bases). Trimming stripped 4 bases from V and 2 bases from J, with 9 bases between. Germline CDR1 and CDR2: SQVTM and ANQGSEA. The CDR3 is 12 residues long. As DNA, the CDR3 is TGCAGCGTTGCACGGACACCCTACGAGCAGTACTTC. Its translation is CSVARTPYEQYF.

The CDR3 protein is CASSPVNYGYTF. In DNA, the CDR3 is TGTGCCAGCTCACCTGTGAACTATGGCTACACCTTC. This sequence joins TRBV18 and TRBJ1-2, with D unresolved. V lost 3 bases and J lost 2, with 4 bases in between. This CDR3 is built from 12 residues. The V gene's germline CDR1 is KGHSH and CDR2 LQKENI.

V is TRBV4-2 and J is TRBJ2-7; D possibly corresponds to TRBD1 (6 bases). CDR1 and CDR2 from the germline V gene are LGHNA and YNFKEQ. Trimming left V 7 bases short and J 6 bases short, with 19 bases between. This CDR3 region has 14 residues. DNA of the CDR3: TGTGCCAGCACCCTCGAAACAGGGACGGGCGAGCAGTACTTC. It encodes CASTLETGTGEQYF.

The chain is built from TRBV6-6 and TRBJ1-3; 7 positions match TRBD1. The trim removed 6 bases at V and 1 base at J, leaving 9 bases unmatched. Germline V gene lookup returns CDR1 MNHNY and CDR2 SVGAGI (reference sequence). The CDR3 is 16 residues long. The CDR3 here is CASSPRQGSSGNTIYF. CDR3 coding DNA: TGTGCCAGCAGCCCTCGACAGGGTTCGTCTGGAAACACCATATATTTT.

CDR3 sequence: CSVQGVYGYTF. In DNA form, the CDR3 reads TGCAGCGTTCAGGGGGTTTATGGCTACACCTTC. The J gene is TRBJ1-2, the V gene TRBV29-1; 7 nucleotides match TRBD1. This CDR3 has 11 amino acids. Trimming cost V 5 bases and J 5 bases; bases outside gene matches: 2. Germline CDR1 reads SQVTM; CDR2 reads ANQGSEA. Full variable domain (outside the CDR3, taken from reference TRBV29-1 and TRBJ1-2): SAVISQKPSRDICQRGTSLTIQCQVDSQVTMMFWYRQQPGQSLTLIATANQGSEATYESGFVIDKFPISRPNLTFSTLTVSNMSPEDSSIYLCSVQGVYGYTFGSGTRLTVV.

The chain joins TRBV7-9 to TRBJ1-1; TRBD1 matches at 7 bases. This CDR3 comprises 13 residues. Germline assignment: CDR1 SEHNR and CDR2 FQNEAQ (reference sequence). J was trimmed by 10 bases and V by 5 bases; bases with no gene match: 10. The CDR3 DNA follows: TGTGCCAGCAGCCGAACAGGGGAATGGGGAGCTTTCTTT. This translates into CASSRTGEWGAFF. Supplemented by reference TRBV7-9 and TRBJ1-1, the full variable domain reads DTGVSQNPRHKITKRGQNVTFRCDPISEHNRLYWYRQTLGQGPEFLTYFQNEAQLEKSRLLSDRFSAERPKGSFSTLEIQRTEQGDSAMYLCASSRTGEWGAFFGQGTRLTVV.

The genes are TRBV4-3 and TRBJ2-1, with D hard to call. Germline assignment: CDR1 LGHNA and CDR2 YSLEER. V gave up 1 base and J gave up 10 bases, with 11 bases separating them. This CDR3 has 13 residues. The CDR3 region is CASSQVPPGEQFF. Here the CDR3 DNA reads TGCGCCAGCAGCCAAGTCCCCCCTGGGGAGCAGTTCTTC.